The clone carrying this TCR beta chain came up a few times. The antigen is not known. Noted treatment: roughly 10-day PBMC culture with coronavirus spike peptide pools or control peptides (ViraFEST assay). Positive PCR dates spanned March to December 2020, predating US Alpha, Beta and Delta variants. Germline CDR1 and CDR2: SGHTA and FQGNSA. This CDR3 region has 13 residues. With 8 bases removed from V and 3 bases from J, the gap between germline ends came to 12 bases. These data come from a study of vaccination and CD4 T cells after COVID-19. Looking at the study overall: Stimulation of cells relied on overlapping spike peptides derived from SARS-CoV-2, HCoV-NL63, HCoV-OC43 and HCoV-229E.

Sequencing of DNA taken from cultured CD4+ T cells relied on the Oncomine TCR Beta short-read assay. TCRdb used MiXCR to reprocess the PCR reads, holding one entry per CDR3 protein. The table has about 18,000 distinct CDR3 sequences, about 42% seen once. The sample in question was CD4+ T cells from blood, cultured in vitro, obtained before SARS-CoV-2 vaccination. The V gene is TRBV7-2, the J gene TRBJ2-3, with D perhaps matching TRBD1 (7 bases). This receptor was taken from a human donor who had recovered from COVID-19. In nucleotides, the CDR3 is TGTGCCAGCGAGGGGGCGGGGACAGATACGCAGTATTTT. Translating it yields CASEGAGTDTQYF.